This T cell receptor (beta chain) was obtained from a study of control samples from healthy donors and cancer patients. Data came from immunoSEQ multiplex PCR; TCRdb stores just in-frame clones and leaves some out. This table has fewer than 50,000 clones, approximately 92% appearing once. There are 15 residues in the CDR3. V gave up 5 bases and J gave up 4 bases, with 17 bases separating them. Germline CDR1 and CDR2: LNHDA and SQIVND (reference sequence). Input material: PBMCs. V gene TRBV19 combines with J gene TRBJ1-2, with D perhaps matching TRBD1 (5 bases). This clonotype was obtained from a man in his thirties or forties with colorectal cancer. CDR3 DNA: TGTGCCAGTAGTTTCAGGACACCGACTTCCTATGGCTACACCTTC. Protein: CASSFRTPTSYGYTF.